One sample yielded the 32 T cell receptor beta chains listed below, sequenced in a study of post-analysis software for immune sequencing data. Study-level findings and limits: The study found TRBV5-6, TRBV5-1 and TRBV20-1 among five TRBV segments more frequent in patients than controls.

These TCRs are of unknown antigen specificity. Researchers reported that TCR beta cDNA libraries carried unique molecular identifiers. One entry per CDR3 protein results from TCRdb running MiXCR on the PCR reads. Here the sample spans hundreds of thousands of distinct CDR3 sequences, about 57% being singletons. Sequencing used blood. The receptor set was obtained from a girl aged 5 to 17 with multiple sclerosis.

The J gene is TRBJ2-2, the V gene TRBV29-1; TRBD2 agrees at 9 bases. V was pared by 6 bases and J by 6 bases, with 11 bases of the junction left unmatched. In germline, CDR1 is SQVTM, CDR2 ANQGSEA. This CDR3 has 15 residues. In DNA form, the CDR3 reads TGCAGCGTCTGGTTCGCTAGCGGGATTGCCGGGGAGCTGTTTTTT. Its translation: CSVWFASGIAGELFF.

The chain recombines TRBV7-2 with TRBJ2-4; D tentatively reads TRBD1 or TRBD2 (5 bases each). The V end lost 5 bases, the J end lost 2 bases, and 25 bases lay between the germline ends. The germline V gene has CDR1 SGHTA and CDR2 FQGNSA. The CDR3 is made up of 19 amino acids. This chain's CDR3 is CASSQRPLVGRGSKNIQYF. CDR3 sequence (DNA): TGTGCCAGCAGCCAGCGGCCCCTTGTGGGGCGCGGTTCCAAAAACATTCAGTACTTC.

The CDR3 loop is CASSIDGTSPHEQYF. Written as DNA, the CDR3 is TGCGCCAGCAGTATTGATGGGACTAGCCCCCACGAGCAGTACTTC. The V and J genes are TRBV5-1 and TRBJ2-4, with 9 positions matching TRBD2. The end of the DNA is better explained by TRBJ2-7, so the J call may be wrong. The CDR3 extends over 15 amino acids. The germline CDR1 and CDR2 sequences are SGHRS and YFSETQ.

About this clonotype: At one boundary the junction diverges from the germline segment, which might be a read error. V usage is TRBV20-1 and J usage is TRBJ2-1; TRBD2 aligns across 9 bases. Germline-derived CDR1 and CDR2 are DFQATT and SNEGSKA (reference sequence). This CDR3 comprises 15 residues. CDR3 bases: TGCAGTGCTAGAGTTGGTAGCGGGAGCTACGATGAGCAGTTCTTC. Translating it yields CSARVGSGSYDEQFF.

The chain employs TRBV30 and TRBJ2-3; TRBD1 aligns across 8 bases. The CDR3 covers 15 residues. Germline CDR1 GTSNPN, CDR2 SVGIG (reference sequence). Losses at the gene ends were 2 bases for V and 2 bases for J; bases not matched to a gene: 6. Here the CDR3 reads CAWSSDRGYTDTQYF. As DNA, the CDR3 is TGTGCCTGGAGTTCTGACAGGGGTTACACAGATACGCAGTATTTT.

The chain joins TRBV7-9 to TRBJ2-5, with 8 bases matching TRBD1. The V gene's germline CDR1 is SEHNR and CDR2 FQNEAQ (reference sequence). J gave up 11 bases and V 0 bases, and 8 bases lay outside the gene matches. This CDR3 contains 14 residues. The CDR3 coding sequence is TGTGCCAGCAGCTTAGCCCAGGGGGCGGGTCAGCAGTACTTC. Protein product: CASSLAQGAGQQYF.

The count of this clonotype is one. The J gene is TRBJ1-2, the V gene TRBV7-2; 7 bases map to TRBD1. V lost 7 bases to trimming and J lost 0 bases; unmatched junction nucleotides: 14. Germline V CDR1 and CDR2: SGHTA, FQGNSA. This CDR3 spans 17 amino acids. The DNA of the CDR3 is TGTGCCAGCACCCACCGAGGGACAGACAGATCTAACTATGGCTACACCTTC. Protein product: CASTHRGTDRSNYGYTF.

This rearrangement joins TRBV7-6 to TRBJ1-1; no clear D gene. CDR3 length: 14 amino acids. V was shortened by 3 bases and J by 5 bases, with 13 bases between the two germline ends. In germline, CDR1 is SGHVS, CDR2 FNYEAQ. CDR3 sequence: CASSLPTLGTEAFF. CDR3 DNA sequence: TGTGCCAGCAGCTTGCCTACCCTAGGGACTGAAGCTTTCTTT.

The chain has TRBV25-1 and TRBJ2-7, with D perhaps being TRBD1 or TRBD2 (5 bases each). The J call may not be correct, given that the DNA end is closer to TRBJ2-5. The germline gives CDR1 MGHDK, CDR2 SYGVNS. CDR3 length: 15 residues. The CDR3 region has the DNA TGTGCCAGCAGTGAATTTTTGGGGACGGTGGAGACCCAGTACTTC. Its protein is CASSEFLGTVETQYF.

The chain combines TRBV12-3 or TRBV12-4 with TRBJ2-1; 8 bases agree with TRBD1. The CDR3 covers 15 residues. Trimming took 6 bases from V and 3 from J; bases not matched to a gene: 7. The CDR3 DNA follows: TGTGCCAGCAGCCACGACAGGGGATACTACAATGAGCAGTTCTTC. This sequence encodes CASSHDRGYYNEQFF.

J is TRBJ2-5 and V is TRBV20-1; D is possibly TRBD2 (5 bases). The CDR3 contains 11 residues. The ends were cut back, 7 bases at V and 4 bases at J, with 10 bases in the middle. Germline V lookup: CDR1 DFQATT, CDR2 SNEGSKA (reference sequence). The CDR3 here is CSVRETETQYF. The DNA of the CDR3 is TGCAGTGTTCGGGAAACAGAGACCCAGTACTTC.

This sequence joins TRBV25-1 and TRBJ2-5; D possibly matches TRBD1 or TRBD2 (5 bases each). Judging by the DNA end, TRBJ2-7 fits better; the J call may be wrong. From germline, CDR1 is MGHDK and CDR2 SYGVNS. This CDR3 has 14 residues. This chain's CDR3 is CASSFGTILDEQYF. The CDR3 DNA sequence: TGTGCCAGCAGTTTCGGGACCATACTCGACGAGCAGTACTTC.

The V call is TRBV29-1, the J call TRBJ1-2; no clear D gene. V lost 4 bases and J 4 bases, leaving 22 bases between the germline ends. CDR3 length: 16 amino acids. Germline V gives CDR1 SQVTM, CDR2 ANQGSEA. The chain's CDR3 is CSVGKSVTSWGYGYTF. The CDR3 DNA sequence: TGCAGCGTTGGAAAGAGTGTTACCAGTTGGGGCTATGGCTACACCTTC.

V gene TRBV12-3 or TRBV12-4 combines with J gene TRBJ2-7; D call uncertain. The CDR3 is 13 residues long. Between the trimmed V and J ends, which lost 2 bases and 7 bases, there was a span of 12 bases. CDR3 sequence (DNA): TGTGCCAGCAGTTTAACAGTCTTCAATGAGCAGTACTTC. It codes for CASSLTVFNEQYF.

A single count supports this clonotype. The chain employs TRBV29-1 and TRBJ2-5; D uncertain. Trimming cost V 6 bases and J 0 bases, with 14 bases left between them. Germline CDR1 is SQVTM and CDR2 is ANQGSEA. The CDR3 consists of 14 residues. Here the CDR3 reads CSVAFILYQETQYF. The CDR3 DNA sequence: TGCAGCGTCGCCTTTATTTTGTACCAAGAGACCCAGTACTTC.

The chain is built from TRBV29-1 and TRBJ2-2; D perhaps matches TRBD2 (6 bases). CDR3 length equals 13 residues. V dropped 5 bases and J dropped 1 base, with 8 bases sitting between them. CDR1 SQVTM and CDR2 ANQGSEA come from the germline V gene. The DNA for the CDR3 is TGCAGCGTTTACGGGGGGAACACCGGGGAGCTGTTTTTT. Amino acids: CSVYGGNTGELFF.

CDR3 DNA: TGTGCCAGCAGCGTAGATGGACACATGTATAATTCACCCCTCCACTTT. Translated, it gives CASSVDGHMYNSPLHF. The chain recombines TRBV9 with TRBJ1-6, with TRBD1 as a possible D gene (5 bases). Germline CDR1 SGDLS, CDR2 YYNGEE. This CDR3 has 16 amino acids. The germline V and J ends were trimmed by 0 bases and 4 bases, with 11 bases remaining between them.

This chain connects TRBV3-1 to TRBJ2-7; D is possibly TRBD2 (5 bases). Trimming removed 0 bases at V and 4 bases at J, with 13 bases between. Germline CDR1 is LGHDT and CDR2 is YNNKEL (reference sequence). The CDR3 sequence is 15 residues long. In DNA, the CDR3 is TGTGCCAGCAGCCAAGATTTGGACTCCCTGTACGAGCAGTACTTC. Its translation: CASSQDLDSLYEQYF.

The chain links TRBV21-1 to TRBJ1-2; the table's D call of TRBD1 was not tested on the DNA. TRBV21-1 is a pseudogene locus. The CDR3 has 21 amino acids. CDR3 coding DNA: TGTGCCAGCAGCAAAGCGCAGTATCTGGAACAGGGGGCGGAACAAGACTATGGCTACACCTTC. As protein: CASSKAQYLEQGAEQDYGYTF.

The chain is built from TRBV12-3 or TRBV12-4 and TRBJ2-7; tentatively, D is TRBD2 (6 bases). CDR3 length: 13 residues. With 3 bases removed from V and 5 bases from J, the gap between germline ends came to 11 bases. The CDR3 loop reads CASSLGGNDEQYF. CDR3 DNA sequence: TGTGCCAGCAGTTTGGGCGGGAACGACGAGCAGTACTTC.

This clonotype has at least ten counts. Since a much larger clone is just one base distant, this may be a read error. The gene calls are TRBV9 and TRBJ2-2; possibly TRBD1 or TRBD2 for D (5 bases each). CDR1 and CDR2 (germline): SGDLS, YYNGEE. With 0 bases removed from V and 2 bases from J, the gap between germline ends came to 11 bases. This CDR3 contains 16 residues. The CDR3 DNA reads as TGTGCCAGCAGCGTAGAGGGGACGGATAACACCGGGGAGCTGTTTTTT. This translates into CASSVEGTDNTGELFF.

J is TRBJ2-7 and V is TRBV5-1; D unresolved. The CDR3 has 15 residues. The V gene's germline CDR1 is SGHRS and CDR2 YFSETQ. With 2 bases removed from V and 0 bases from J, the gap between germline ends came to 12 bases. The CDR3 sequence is CASSFNPGDSYEQYF. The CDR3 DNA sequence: TGCGCCAGCAGCTTTAACCCCGGAGACTCCTACGAGCAGTACTTC.

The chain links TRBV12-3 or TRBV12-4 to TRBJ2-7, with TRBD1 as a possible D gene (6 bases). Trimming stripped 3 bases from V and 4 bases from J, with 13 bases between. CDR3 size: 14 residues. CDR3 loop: CASSLGTMDYEQYF. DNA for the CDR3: TGTGCCAGCAGTTTGGGGACAATGGATTACGAGCAGTACTTC.

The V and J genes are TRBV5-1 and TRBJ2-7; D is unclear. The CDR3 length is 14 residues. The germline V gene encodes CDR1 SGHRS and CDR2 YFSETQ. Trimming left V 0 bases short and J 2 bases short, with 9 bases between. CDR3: CASSLEAGTYEQYF. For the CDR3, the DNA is TGCGCCAGCAGCTTGGAGGCAGGAACCTACGAGCAGTACTTC.

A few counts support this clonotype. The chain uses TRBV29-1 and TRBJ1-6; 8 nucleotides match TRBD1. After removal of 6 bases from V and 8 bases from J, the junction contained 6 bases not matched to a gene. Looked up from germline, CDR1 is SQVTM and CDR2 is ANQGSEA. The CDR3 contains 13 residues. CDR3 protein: CSVGQGPDSPLHF. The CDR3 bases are TGCAGCGTCGGACAGGGTCCGGATTCACCCCTCCACTTT.

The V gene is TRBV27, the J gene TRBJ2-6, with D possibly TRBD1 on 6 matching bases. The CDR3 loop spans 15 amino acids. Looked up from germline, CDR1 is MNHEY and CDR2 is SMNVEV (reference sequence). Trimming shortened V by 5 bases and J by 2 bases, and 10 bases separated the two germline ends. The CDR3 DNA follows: TGTGCCAGCAGTAAAACAGGGACTGGGGCCAACGTCCTGACTTTC. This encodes CASSKTGTGANVLTF.

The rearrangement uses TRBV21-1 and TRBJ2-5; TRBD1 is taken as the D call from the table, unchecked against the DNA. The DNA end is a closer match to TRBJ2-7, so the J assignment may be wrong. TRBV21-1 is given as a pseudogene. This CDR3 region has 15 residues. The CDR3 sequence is CASSKGDPNLYEQYF. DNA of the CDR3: TGTGCCAGCAGCAAAGGGGACCCTAACCTCTACGAGCAGTACTTC.

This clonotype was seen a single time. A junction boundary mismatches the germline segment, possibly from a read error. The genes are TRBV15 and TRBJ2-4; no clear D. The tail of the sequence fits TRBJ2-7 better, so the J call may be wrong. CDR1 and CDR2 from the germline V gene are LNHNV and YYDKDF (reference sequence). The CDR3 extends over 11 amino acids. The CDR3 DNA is TGTGCCGCCAGCAGAGACTACGAGCAGTACTTC. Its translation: CAASRDYEQYF.

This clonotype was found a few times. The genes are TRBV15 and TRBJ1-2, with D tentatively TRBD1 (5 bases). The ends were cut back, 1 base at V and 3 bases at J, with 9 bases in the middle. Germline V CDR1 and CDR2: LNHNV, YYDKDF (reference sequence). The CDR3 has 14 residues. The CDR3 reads CATSRVGADYGYTF. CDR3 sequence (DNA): TGTGCCACCAGCAGAGTTGGGGCGGACTATGGCTACACCTTC.

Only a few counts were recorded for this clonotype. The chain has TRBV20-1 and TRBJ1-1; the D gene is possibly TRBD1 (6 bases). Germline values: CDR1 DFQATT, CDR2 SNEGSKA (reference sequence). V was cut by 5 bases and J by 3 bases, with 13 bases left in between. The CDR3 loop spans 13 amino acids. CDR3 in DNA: TGCAGTGCTTTGTCAGGGGTACACACTGAAGCTTTCTTT. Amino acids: CSALSGVHTEAFF.

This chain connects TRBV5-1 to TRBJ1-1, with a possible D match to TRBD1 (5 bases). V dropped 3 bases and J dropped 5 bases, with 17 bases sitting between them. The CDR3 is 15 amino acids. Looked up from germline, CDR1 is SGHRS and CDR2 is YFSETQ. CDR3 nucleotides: TGCGCCAGCAGCTACGAAGGGCTCGGGGGGACTGAAGCTTTCTTT. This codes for CASSYEGLGGTEAFF.

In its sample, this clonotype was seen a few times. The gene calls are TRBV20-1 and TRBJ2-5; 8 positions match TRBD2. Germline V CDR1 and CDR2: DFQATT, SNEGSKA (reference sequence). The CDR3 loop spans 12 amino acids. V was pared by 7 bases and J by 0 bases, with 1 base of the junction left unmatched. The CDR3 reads CSVAGYQETQYF. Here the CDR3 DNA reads TGCAGTGTAGCGGGGTACCAAGAGACCCAGTACTTC.